The next 29 T cell receptor beta chains were all read from a single sample in a study of T cell responses to AZD1222 COVID-19 vaccine. Data came from immunoSEQ multiplex PCR; TCRdb stores just in-frame clones and leaves some out. The sample contains 80,000 to 90,000 clones, 90% of which appear only once. Sequences were derived from peripheral blood, sampled 28 days after the second AZD1222 dose. Receptors were obtained from an adult who received the AZD1222 COVID-19 vaccine.

This chain connects TRBV3-1 (or the pseudogene TRBV3-2) to TRBJ1-1, with 8 bases aligning to TRBD1. Germline V gene lookup returns CDR1 LGHDT and CDR2 YNNKEL (reference sequence). This CDR3 has 16 amino acids. The V segment lost 6 bases and the J segment 0 bases; nucleotides outside the gene matches: 9. This CDR3 is CASSYRTGTMNTEAFF. CDR3 nucleotide sequence: TGTGCCAGCAGTTACCGGACAGGGACCATGAACACTGAAGCTTTCTTT.

The chain combines TRBV4-2 with TRBJ2-5, with 11 bases identical to TRBD2. The CDR3 sequence is 15 residues long. Losses at the gene ends were 4 bases for V and 5 bases for J; bases not matched to a gene: 6. Germline V gene data show CDR1 as LGHNA and CDR2 as YNFKEQ. CDR3: CASSPGLAGGETQYF. The CDR3 nucleotides read TGTGCCAGCAGCCCTGGTCTAGCGGGGGGTGAGACCCAGTACTTC.

This chain joins TRBV6-5 and TRBJ2-1; 13 bases match TRBD2. The trim removed 5 bases at V and 6 bases at J, leaving 4 bases unmatched. Germline CDR1 MNHEY, CDR2 SVGAGI. CDR3 length: 15 amino acids. The CDR3 loop is CASSQTSGGTNEQFF. CDR3 DNA: TGTGCCAGCAGTCAGACTAGCGGGGGGACCAATGAGCAGTTCTTC.

This chain joins TRBV7-2 and TRBJ2-7; D perhaps matches TRBD1 (5 bases). The germline gives CDR1 SGHTA, CDR2 FQGNSA. The CDR3 contains 14 residues. Deletions cut 2 bases from V and 2 bases from J, with 10 bases between. The DNA of the CDR3 is TGTGCCAGCAGCTTAAAGCCAGGGACCTACGAGCAGTACTTC. It is translated as CASSLKPGTYEQYF.

This chain joins TRBV6-5 and TRBJ1-3; D unclear. Trimming stripped 6 bases from V and 0 bases from J, with 12 bases between. Germline V gene sequence: CDR1 MNHEY, CDR2 SVGAGI. The CDR3 consists of 15 residues. The CDR3 protein is CASSPGLHSGNTIYF. As DNA, the CDR3 is TGTGCCAGCAGCCCCGGACTCCACTCTGGAAACACCATATATTTT.

The rearrangement joins TRBV19 to TRBJ1-2; TRBD1 matches 8 bases. The CDR3 covers 16 residues. With V trimmed by 2 bases and J by 4 bases, 9 bases remained unmatched. Germline CDR1 LNHDA, CDR2 SQIVND (reference sequence). CDR3 region: CASSISLGTGPYGYTF. The DNA for the CDR3 is TGTGCCAGTAGTATATCCCTCGGGACAGGACCCTATGGCTACACCTTC.

The J gene is TRBJ2-3, the V gene TRBV30, with D perhaps matching TRBD2 (6 bases). The CDR3 sequence is 11 residues long. The V gene's germline CDR1 is GTSNPN and CDR2 SVGIG (reference sequence). CDR3 bases: TGTGCTCTGTGGGGGGCAGATACGCAGTATTTT. It codes for CALWGADTQYF.

The chain recombines TRBV7-2 with TRBJ1-1; a weak D match, TRBD1 (5 bases). This CDR3 is 15 amino acids long. Germline CDR1 and CDR2: SGHTA and FQGNSA. Trimming left V 5 bases short and J 0 bases short, with 13 bases between. The CDR3, as DNA: TGTGCCAGCAGCCCGAACAGCAGGGTGAACACTGAAGCTTTCTTT. Translating it yields CASSPNSRVNTEAFF.

This clone was counted a few times. The genes are TRBV19 and TRBJ1-6, with TRBD1 matching 8 bases. The CDR3 has 17 residues. J was trimmed by 9 bases and V by 4 bases; bases with no gene match: 14. Per germline, CDR1 LNHDA and CDR2 SQIVND (reference sequence). The DNA for the CDR3 is TGTGCCAGTAGTACGGCAACTGGGACAGGTCGGGGTTCACCCCTCCACTTT. Its translation is CASSTATGTGRGSPLHF.

The chain carries TRBV2 and TRBJ2-1, with 8 bases identical to TRBD2. Germline CDR1 SNHLY, CDR2 FYNNEI. The CDR3 runs 14 residues. V was clipped by 7 bases and J by 4 bases; unmatched bases: 6. The CDR3 spells CASTASGGYNEQFF. In nucleotides, the CDR3 is TGTGCCAGCACAGCCAGCGGGGGATACAATGAGCAGTTCTTC.

This chain uses TRBV7-8 with TRBJ2-3; D may match TRBD1 or TRBD2 (6 bases each). The CDR3 spans 16 residues. Between the trimmed V and J ends, which lost 3 bases and 2 bases, there was a span of 15 bases. CDR1 is SGHVS, CDR2 FQNEAQ, per germline. In DNA, the CDR3 is TGTGCCAGCAGCTTGGTTGGGGGGCCATCCACAGATACGCAGTATTTT. Translated: CASSLVGGPSTDTQYF.

The chain recombines TRBV27 with TRBJ1-2; 8 nucleotides line up with TRBD1. Trimming removed 6 bases from V and 5 bases from J; junction bases left unmatched: 11. Germline CDR1 is MNHEY and CDR2 is SMNVEV (reference sequence). The CDR3 has 15 amino acids. The CDR3 spells CASSRSDRGRYGYTF. The CDR3 coding sequence is TGTGCCAGCAGCCGCAGCGACAGGGGCCGTTATGGCTACACCTTC.

V usage is TRBV5-1 and J usage is TRBJ1-1, with TRBD1 as a possible D gene (5 bases). Germline CDR1 SGHRS, CDR2 YFSETQ. The CDR3 covers 14 residues. Deletions cut 7 bases from V and 1 base from J, with 14 bases between. This CDR3 is CASRHGAGNTEAFF. The CDR3 DNA follows: TGCGCCAGCCGCCATGGGGCTGGGAACACTGAAGCTTTCTTT.

This chain joins TRBV6-2 or TRBV6-3 and TRBJ1-2; 7 bases line up with TRBD1. The V segment lost 3 bases and the J segment 8 bases; nucleotides outside the gene matches: 9. The CDR3 runs to 14 residues. The germline V gene encodes CDR1 MNHEY and CDR2 SVGEGT. The CDR3 spells CASSYTQGLSGYTF. DNA of the CDR3: TGTGCCAGCAGTTATACACAGGGGTTGAGCGGCTACACCTTC.

V and J are TRBV5-4 and TRBJ1-2; D not certain. Between the trimmed V and J ends, which lost 6 bases and 4 bases, there was a span of 13 bases. The CDR3 is 13 residues long. Germline values: CDR1 SGHNT, CDR2 YYREEE (reference sequence). This CDR3 is CASNVGVGYGYTF. CDR3 coding DNA: TGTGCCAGCAACGTTGGCGTTGGCTATGGCTACACCTTC.

The chain employs TRBV12-3 or TRBV12-4 and TRBJ1-6; 7 nucleotides line up with TRBD1. Trimming took 5 bases from V and 9 from J; bases not matched to a gene: 4. This CDR3 region has 13 residues. CDR3 in amino acids: CASSGQVGSPLHF. The CDR3 DNA sequence: TGTGCCAGCAGTGGACAGGTTGGTTCACCCCTCCACTTT.

V gene TRBV2 combines with J gene TRBJ1-1; D ambiguous. The CDR3 covers 14 residues. Trimming cost V 6 bases and J 4 bases, with 15 bases left between them. Germline CDR1 SNHLY, CDR2 FYNNEI. CDR3 nucleotides: TGTGCCAGCAGCACTGCGGTGGGGAGCACTGAAGCTTTCTTT. It codes for CASSTAVGSTEAFF.

This chain connects TRBV11-2 to TRBJ2-7; 9 positions agree with TRBD1. V trimming: 0 bases; J trimming: 4 bases; junction bases outside the gene matches: 10. Germline CDR1 and CDR2: SGHAT and FQNNGV. This CDR3 comprises 17 residues. The CDR3 DNA follows: TGTGCCAGCAGCTTAGATAGGATGGGACAGGGCGGGTACGAGCAGTACTTC. Amino acid sequence: CASSLDRMGQGGYEQYF. Looking up the rest from reference TRBV11-2 and TRBJ2-7 gives the full variable domain: EAGVAQSPRYKIIEKRQSVAFWCNPISGHATLYWYQQILGQGPKLLIQFQNNGVVDDSQLPKDRFSAERLKGVDSTLKIQPAKLEDSAVYLCASSLDRMGQGGYEQYFGPGTRLTVT.

The gene calls are TRBV5-6 and TRBJ1-2; 7 nucleotides align to TRBD1. Per germline, CDR1 SGHDT and CDR2 YYEEEE. The CDR3 spans 15 residues. V trimming: 6 bases; J trimming: 4 bases; junction bases outside the gene matches: 12. CDR3 sequence reads: CASTGWRGRSYGYTF. For the CDR3, the DNA is TGTGCCAGCACCGGGTGGAGGGGGCGAAGCTATGGCTACACCTTC.

This clone was found once. The chain is built from TRBV6-4 and TRBJ1-5; 7 nucleotides align to TRBD1. Germline V gene lookup returns CDR1 MRHNA and CDR2 SNTAGT. This CDR3 has 15 amino acids. The J segment lost 4 bases and the V segment lost 2 bases, leaving 5 bases of the junction unmatched. The CDR3 bases are TGTGCCAGCAGTGACCCTGACAGGGTAAATCAGCCCCAGCATTTT. This translates into CASSDPDRVNQPQHF.

The chain has TRBV29-1 and TRBJ1-4; 10 nucleotides line up with TRBD1. The CDR3 runs 13 residues. The germline V gene encodes CDR1 SQVTM and CDR2 ANQGSEA. V lost 5 bases and J lost 5; bases outside the gene matches: 2. CDR3 nucleotide sequence: TGCAGCGTTAGACAGGGGGCGAATGAAAAACTGTTTTTT. It is translated as CSVRQGANEKLFF.

The chain has TRBV19 and TRBJ2-3; D is tentatively TRBD1 or TRBD2 (5 bases each). Per the germline V gene, CDR1 is LNHDA and CDR2 is SQIVND (reference sequence). The CDR3 spans 13 residues. Trimming removed 11 bases at V and 2 bases at J, with 14 bases between. CDR3 residues: CASKPGPTDTQYF. For the CDR3, the DNA is TGTGCCTCCAAACCGGGGCCCACAGATACGCAGTATTTT.

The chain joins TRBV5-6 to TRBJ1-1; possibly TRBD1 for D (6 bases). The CDR3 spans 15 residues. The ends were cut back, 4 bases at V and 2 bases at J, with 15 bases in the middle. Per the germline V gene, CDR1 is SGHDT and CDR2 is YYEEEE. CDR3 bases: TGTGCCAGCAGCCGAGACGGGACACCTAACACTGAAGCTTTCTTT. It is translated as CASSRDGTPNTEAFF.

The rearrangement links TRBV6-2 or TRBV6-3 to TRBJ2-4; 13 nucleotides line up with TRBD2. Germline V gene sequence: CDR1 MNHEY, CDR2 SVGEGT. Trimming cost V 0 bases and J 8 bases; bases outside gene matches: 4. The CDR3 sequence is 16 residues long. DNA of the CDR3: TGTGCCAGCAGTTACTCGACTAGCGGGGGGACGGACATTCAGTACTTC. Its translation is CASSYSTSGGTDIQYF.

The gene calls are TRBV28 and TRBJ2-7; TRBD1 agrees at 8 bases. Germline values: CDR1 MDHEN, CDR2 SYDVKM. CDR3 length: 13 residues. The CDR3 DNA reads TGTGCTGCCCGGGACAGGAGCTCCTACGAGCAGTACTTC. Residues: CAARDRSSYEQYF.

The chain couples TRBV27 to TRBJ1-5; TRBD1 matches at 10 bases. The CDR3 loop spans 15 amino acids. After removal of 5 bases from V and 4 bases from J, the junction contained 5 bases not matched to a gene. CDR1 and CDR2 (germline): MNHEY, SMNVEV (reference sequence). In DNA, the CDR3 is TGTGCCAGCAGTCGACAGGGGGCTGGAAATCAGCCCCAGCATTTT. Protein sequence: CASSRQGAGNQPQHF.

The V gene is TRBV10-3, the J gene TRBJ1-6, with D uncertain. The CDR3 extends over 13 amino acids. Trimming removed 4 bases from V and 10 bases from J, with 11 bases in between. Germline V gene lookup returns CDR1 ENHRY and CDR2 SYGVKD. The CDR3: CAISVGLSSPLHF. CDR3 nucleotides: TGTGCCATCAGTGTCGGACTCAGCTCACCCCTCCACTTT.

This chain uses TRBV7-2 with TRBJ1-5, with D possibly being TRBD1 (5 bases). V shed 1 base and J shed 3 bases, with 10 bases lying between them. The germline V gene encodes CDR1 SGHTA and CDR2 FQGNSA. The CDR3 is 15 residues long. In DNA form, the CDR3 reads TGTGCCAGCAGCTTAGTTTGGGGCCCCAATCAGCCCCAGCATTTT. It yields the protein CASSLVWGPNQPQHF.

This clone was found a few times. This sequence joins TRBV3-1 (or the pseudogene TRBV3-2) and TRBJ1-1; unclear D gene. In germline, CDR1 is LGHDT, CDR2 YNNKEL (reference sequence). The CDR3 extends over 15 amino acids. The V and J ends lost 0 bases and 0 bases respectively, with 8 bases between them. The CDR3 spells CASSQEDGMNTEAFF. The CDR3 DNA sequence: TGTGCCAGCAGCCAAGAGGACGGCATGAACACTGAAGCTTTCTTT.